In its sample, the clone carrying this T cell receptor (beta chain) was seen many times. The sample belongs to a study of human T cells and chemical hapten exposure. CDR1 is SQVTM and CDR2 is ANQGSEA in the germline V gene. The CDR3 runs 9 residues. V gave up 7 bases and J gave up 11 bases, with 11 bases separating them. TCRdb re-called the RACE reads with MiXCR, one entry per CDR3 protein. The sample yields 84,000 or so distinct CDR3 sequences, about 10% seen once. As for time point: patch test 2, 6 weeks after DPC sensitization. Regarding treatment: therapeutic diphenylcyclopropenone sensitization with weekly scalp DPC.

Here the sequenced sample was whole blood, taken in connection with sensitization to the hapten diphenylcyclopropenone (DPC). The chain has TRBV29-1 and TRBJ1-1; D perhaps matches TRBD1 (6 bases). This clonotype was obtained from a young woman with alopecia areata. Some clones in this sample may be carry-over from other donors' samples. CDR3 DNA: TGCAGCGCGAACCAGGGGGCTTTCTTT. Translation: CSANQGAFF. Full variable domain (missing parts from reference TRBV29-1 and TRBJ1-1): SAVISQKPSRDICQRGTSLTIQCQVDSQVTMMFWYRQQPGQSLTLIATANQGSEATYESGFVIDKFPISRPNLTFSTLTVSNMSPEDSSIYLCSANQGAFFGQGTRLTVV.